The 5 T cell receptor beta chains listed next were all sequenced from one sample in a study of OX40 agonist ivuxolimab in advanced cancers. Generated by immunoSEQ multiplex PCR, the TCRdb table keeps only in-frame clones and is missing some. This table holds 20,000 to 30,000 clones, more than 80% found once. The sequencing here drew on CD4+ or CD8+ T cells sorted from blood, taken in a trial of the OX40 agonist ivuxolimab. The origin of the receptors is an adult with an advanced solid tumor such as melanoma, head and neck, liver or kidney cancer.

V and J are TRBV23-1 and TRBJ2-1, with unresolved D. TRBV23-1 is an ORF, with its function uncertain. The CDR3 is 13 residues long. V lost 5 bases to trimming and J lost 7 bases, with 12 bases between them. Written as DNA, the CDR3 is TGCGCCAGCAGTGCCCCTAGTGATAATGAGCAGTTCTTC. Translated, it gives CASSAPSDNEQFF.

The V and J genes are TRBV19 and TRBJ2-5; D is perhaps TRBD2 (7 bases). V lost 3 bases, J lost 5 bases, and 10 bases lay in between. Germline V gene lookup returns CDR1 LNHDA and CDR2 SQIVND (reference sequence). The CDR3 loop spans 13 amino acids. CDR3 region: CASSMEGGETQYF. CDR3 coding DNA: TGTGCCAGTAGTATGGAGGGGGGGGAGACCCAGTACTTC.

The chain combines TRBV5-6 with TRBJ2-7, with TRBD1 matching over 9 bases. The V and J ends lost 5 bases and 5 bases, in that order; junction bases with no gene match: 11. Germline V lookup: CDR1 SGHDT, CDR2 YYEEEE. The CDR3 runs 15 residues. DNA of the CDR3: TGTGCCAGCAGGCTATGGGGACAGGGACATCACGAGCAGTACTTC. It codes for CASRLWGQGHHEQYF.

The genes are TRBV5-1 and TRBJ2-3; D may be TRBD2 (6 bases). V lost 0 bases, J lost 4 bases, and 9 bases lay in between. The CDR3 sequence is 14 residues long. CDR1 is SGHRS, CDR2 YFSETQ, per germline. CDR3 sequence (DNA): TGCGCCAGCAGCTTGGCGGGAGCGGCAGATACGCAGTATTTT. This gives the protein CASSLAGAADTQYF. Using reference TRBV5-1 and TRBJ2-3 for the parts outside the CDR3, the full variable domain is KAGVTQTPRYLIKTRGQQVTLSCSPISGHRSVSWYQQTPGQGLQFLFEYFSETQRNKGNFPGRFSGRQFSNSRSEMNVSTLELGDSALYLCASSLAGAADTQYFGPGTRLTVL.

The chain uses TRBV29-1 and TRBJ2-7; 12 bases align to TRBD2. The CDR3 extends over 16 amino acids. The germline gives CDR1 SQVTM, CDR2 ANQGSEA. After removal of 0 bases from V and 4 bases from J, the junction contained 7 bases not matched to a gene. The CDR3 region is CSVEDSLTSGSYEQYF. In DNA form, the CDR3 reads TGCAGCGTTGAAGATTCATTGACTAGCGGGAGTTACGAGCAGTACTTC.